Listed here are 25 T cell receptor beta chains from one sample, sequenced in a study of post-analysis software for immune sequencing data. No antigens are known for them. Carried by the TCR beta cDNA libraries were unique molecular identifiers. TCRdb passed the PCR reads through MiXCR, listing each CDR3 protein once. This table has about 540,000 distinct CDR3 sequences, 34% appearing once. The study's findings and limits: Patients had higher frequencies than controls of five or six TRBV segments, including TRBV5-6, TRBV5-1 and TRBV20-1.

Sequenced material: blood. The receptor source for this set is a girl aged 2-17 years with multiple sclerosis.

CDR3 sequence reads: CASSQDRAAQETQYF. In DNA, the CDR3 is TGCGCCAGCAGCCAAGATCGGGCGGCTCAAGAGACCCAGTACTTC. The chain recombines TRBV4-1 with TRBJ2-5, with no clear D. Germline V gene data show CDR1 as MGHRA and CDR2 as YSYEKL. The CDR3 consists of 15 residues. Trimming took 0 bases from V and 2 from J, leaving 10 bases between them.

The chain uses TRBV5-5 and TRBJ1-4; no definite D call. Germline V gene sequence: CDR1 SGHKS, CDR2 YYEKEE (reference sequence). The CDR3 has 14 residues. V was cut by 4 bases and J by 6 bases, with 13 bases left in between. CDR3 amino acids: CASSPVPSHEKLFF. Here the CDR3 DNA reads TGTGCCAGCAGCCCGGTACCGTCGCATGAAAAACTGTTTTTT. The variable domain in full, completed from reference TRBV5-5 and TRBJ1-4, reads DAGVTQSPTHLIKTRGQQVTLRCSPISGHKSVSWYQQVLGQGPQFIFQYYEKEERGRGNFPDRFSARQFPNYSSELNVNALLLGDSALYLCASSPVPSHEKLFFGSGTQLSVL.

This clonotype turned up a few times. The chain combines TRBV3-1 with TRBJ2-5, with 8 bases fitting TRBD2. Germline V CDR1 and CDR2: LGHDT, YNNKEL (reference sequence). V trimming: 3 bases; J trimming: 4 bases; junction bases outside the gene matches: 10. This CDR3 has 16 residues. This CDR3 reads CASSHNSAGGGETQYF. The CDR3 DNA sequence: TGTGCCAGCAGCCACAATTCTGCGGGGGGCGGAGAGACCCAGTACTTC.

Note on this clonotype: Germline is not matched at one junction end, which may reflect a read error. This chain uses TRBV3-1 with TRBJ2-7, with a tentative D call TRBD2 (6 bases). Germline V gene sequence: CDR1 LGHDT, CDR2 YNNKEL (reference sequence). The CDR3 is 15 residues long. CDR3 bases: TGTGCCGGCAGCCAAGTTCCCGGGGGCTCCTACGAGCAGTACTTC. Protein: CAGSQVPGGSYEQYF.

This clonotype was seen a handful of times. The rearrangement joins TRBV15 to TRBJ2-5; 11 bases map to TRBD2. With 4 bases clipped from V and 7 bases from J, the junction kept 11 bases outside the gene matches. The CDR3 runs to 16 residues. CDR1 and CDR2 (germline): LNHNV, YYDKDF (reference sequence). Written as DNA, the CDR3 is TGTGCCACCAGCAAGACTAGCGGGGCCCCTATGGGGACCCAGTACTTC. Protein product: CATSKTSGAPMGTQYF. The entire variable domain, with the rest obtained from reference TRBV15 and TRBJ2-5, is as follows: DAMVIQNPRYQVTQFGKPVTLSCSQTLNHNVMYWYQQKSSQAPKLLFHYYDKDFNNEADTPDNFQSRRPNTSFCFLDIRSPGLGDTAMYLCATSKTSGAPMGTQYFGPGTRLLVL.

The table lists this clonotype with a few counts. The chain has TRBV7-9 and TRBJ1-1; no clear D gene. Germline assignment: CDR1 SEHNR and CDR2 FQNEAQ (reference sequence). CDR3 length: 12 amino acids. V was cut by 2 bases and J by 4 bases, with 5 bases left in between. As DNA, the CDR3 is TGTGCCAGCAGCTTACGCCCCACTGAAGCTTTCTTT. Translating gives CASSLRPTEAFF.

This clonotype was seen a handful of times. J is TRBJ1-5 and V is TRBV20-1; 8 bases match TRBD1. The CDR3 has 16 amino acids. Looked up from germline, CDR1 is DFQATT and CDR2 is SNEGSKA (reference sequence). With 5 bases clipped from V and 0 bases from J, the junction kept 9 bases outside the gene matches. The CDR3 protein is CSASGGFLYSNQPQHF. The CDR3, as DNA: TGCAGTGCTTCAGGGGGCTTTCTTTATAGCAATCAGCCCCAGCATTTT.

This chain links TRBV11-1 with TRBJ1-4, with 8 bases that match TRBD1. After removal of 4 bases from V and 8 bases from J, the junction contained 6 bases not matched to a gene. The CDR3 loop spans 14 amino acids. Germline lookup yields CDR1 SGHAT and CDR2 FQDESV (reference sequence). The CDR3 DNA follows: TGTGCCAGCAGCTCCAAGGACAGGGACGAAAAACTGTTTTTT. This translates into CASSSKDRDEKLFF.

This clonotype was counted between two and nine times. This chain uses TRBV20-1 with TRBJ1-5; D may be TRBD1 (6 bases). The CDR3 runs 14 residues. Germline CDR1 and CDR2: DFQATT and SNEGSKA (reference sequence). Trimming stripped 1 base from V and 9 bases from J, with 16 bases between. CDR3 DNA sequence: TGCAGTGCTAGAGCGGGGGCAACAGTAAGGCCCCAGCATTTT. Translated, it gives CSARAGATVRPQHF.

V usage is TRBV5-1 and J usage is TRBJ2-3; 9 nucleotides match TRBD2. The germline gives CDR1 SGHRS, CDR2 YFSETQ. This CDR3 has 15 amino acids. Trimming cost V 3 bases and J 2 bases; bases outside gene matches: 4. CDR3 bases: TGCGCCAGCAGCTCTAGCGGGGCGGTCACAGATACGCAGTATTTT. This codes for CASSSSGAVTDTQYF.

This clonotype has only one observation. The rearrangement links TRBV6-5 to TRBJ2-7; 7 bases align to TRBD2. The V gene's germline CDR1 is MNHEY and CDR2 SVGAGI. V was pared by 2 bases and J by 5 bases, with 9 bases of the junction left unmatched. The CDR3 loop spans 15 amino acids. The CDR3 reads CASSYVHAGDNEQYF. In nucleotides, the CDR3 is TGTGCCAGCAGTTACGTTCATGCGGGAGACAACGAGCAGTACTTC.

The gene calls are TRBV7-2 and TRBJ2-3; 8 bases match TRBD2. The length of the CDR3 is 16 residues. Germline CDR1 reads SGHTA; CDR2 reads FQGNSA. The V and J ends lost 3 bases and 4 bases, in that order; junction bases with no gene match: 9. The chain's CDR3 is CASSFLTGGLPDTQYF. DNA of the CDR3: TGTGCCAGCAGCTTCCTTACGGGGGGGCTTCCAGATACGCAGTATTTT.

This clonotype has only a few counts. CDR3 DNA: TGCAGTGCTAGAGTCCCGGGACAGTTGAACACTGAAGCTTTCTTT. The encoded protein is CSARVPGQLNTEAFF. The rearrangement joins TRBV20-1 to TRBJ1-1, with 7 bases fitting TRBD1. CDR3 size: 15 residues. Germline assignment: CDR1 DFQATT and CDR2 SNEGSKA (reference sequence). J lost 0 bases, V lost 1 base, and 5 bases had no gene match.

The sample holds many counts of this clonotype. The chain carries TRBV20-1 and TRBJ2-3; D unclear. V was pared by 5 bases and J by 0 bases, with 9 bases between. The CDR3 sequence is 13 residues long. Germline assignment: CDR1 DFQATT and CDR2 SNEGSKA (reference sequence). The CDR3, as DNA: TGCAGTGCTCCCAGGCAGAGCACAGATACGCAGTATTTT. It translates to CSAPRQSTDTQYF.

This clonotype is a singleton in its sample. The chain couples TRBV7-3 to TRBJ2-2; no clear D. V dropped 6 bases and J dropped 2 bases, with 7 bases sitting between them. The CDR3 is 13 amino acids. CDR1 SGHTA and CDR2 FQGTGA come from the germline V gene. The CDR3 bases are TGTGCCAGCAGACTTGCAAACACCGGGGAGCTGTTTTTT. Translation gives CASRLANTGELFF.

The CDR3: CASSLAMGTDTQYF. The CDR3 nucleotides read TGCGCCAGCAGCTTGGCCATGGGCACAGATACGCAGTATTTT. This chain joins TRBV5-1 and TRBJ2-3; D is uncertain. This CDR3 contains 14 residues. The ends were cut back, 0 bases at V and 1 base at J, with 6 bases in the middle. From germline, CDR1 is SGHRS and CDR2 YFSETQ.

CDR3 residues: CASSGVTGAYYNEQFF. Written as DNA, the CDR3 is TGCGCCAGCAGCGGGGTAACGGGGGCCTATTACAATGAGCAGTTCTTC. The V gene is TRBV5-1, the J gene TRBJ2-1; D is perhaps TRBD1 or TRBD2 (6 bases each). The CDR3 runs to 16 residues. Germline CDR1 SGHRS, CDR2 YFSETQ. Between the trimmed V and J ends, which lost 4 bases and 4 bases, there was a span of 18 bases. The whole variable domain, filled in from reference TRBV5-1 and TRBJ2-1, reads KAGVTQTPRYLIKTRGQQVTLSCSPISGHRSVSWYQQTPGQGLQFLFEYFSETQRNKGNFPGRFSGRQFSNSRSEMNVSTLELGDSALYLCASSGVTGAYYNEQFFGPGTRLTVL.

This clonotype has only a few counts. This CDR3 is CASSLRRGGLGELFF. In DNA, the CDR3 is TGTGCCAGCAGTTTACGGCGGGGGGGCCTCGGGGAGCTGTTTTTT. The chain has TRBV12-3 or TRBV12-4 and TRBJ2-2; 9 bases match TRBD2. The CDR3 loop spans 15 amino acids. Losses at the gene ends were 2 bases for V and 7 bases for J; bases not matched to a gene: 5.

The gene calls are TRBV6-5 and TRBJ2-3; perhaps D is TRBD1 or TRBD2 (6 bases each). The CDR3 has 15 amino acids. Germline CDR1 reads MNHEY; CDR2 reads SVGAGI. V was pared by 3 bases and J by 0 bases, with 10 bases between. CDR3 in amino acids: CASSYRGPSTDTQYF. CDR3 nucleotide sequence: TGTGCCAGCAGTTATCGGGGGCCTAGCACAGATACGCAGTATTTT.

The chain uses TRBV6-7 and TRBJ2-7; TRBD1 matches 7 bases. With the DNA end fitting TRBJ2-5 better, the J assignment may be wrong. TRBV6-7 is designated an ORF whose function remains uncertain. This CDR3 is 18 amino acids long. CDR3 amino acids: CASSYGLRDSSRKETQYF. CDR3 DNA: TGTGCCAGCAGTTACGGGCTAAGGGACAGCTCCCGGAAGGAGACCCAGTACTTC.

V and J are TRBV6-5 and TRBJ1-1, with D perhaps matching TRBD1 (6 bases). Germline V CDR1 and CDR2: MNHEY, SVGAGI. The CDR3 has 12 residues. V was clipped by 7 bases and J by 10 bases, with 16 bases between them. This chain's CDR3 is CASTTQGIRAFF. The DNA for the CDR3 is TGTGCCAGCACTACCCAGGGGATTCGAGCTTTCTTT.

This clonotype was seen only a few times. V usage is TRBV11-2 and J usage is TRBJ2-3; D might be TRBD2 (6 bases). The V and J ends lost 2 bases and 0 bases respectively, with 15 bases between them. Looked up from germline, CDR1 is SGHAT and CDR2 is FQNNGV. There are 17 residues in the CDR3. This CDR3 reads CASSLLGLPSSTDTQYF. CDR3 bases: TGTGCCAGCAGCTTATTGGGACTTCCCTCTAGCACAGATACGCAGTATTTT. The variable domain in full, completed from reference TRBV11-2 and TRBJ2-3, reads EAGVAQSPRYKIIEKRQSVAFWCNPISGHATLYWYQQILGQGPKLLIQFQNNGVVDDSQLPKDRFSAERLKGVDSTLKIQPAKLEDSAVYLCASSLLGLPSSTDTQYFGPGTRLTVL.

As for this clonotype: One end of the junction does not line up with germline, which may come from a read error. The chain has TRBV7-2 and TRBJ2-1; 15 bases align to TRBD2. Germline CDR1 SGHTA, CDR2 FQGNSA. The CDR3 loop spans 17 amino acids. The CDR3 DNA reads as TGTGCCAGCAGCCCCCGGGGACTAGCGGGGGGACACAATGGGCAGTTCTTC. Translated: CASSPRGLAGGHNGQFF.

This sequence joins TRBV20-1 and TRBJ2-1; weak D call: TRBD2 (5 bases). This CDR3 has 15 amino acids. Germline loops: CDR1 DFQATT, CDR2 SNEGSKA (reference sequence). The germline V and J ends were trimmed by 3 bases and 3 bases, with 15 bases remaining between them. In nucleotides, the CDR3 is TGCAGTGCTAGGAAGTGGGGTGACTACTACAATGAGCAGTTCTTC. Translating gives CSARKWGDYYNEQFF.

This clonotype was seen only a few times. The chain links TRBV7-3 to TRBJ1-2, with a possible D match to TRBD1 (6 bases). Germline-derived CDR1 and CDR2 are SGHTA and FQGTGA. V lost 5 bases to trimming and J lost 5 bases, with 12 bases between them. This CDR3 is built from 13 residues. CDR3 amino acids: CASSAEGVYGYTF. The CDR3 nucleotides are TGTGCCAGCAGCGCCGAGGGGGTATATGGCTACACCTTC.